This T cell receptor (beta chain) is from a study of persistence of HIV-infected CD4 T cells. Overall study results and limits: Antigen-responding cells were enriched for degenerate expanded CDR3beta sequences.

Sequencing used immunoSEQ version 4 in survey mode. Method: immunoSEQ multiplex PCR; TCRdb's copy keeps in-frame clones and lacks some. The profile shows some 58,000 clones, 65% to 80% of them singletons. The germline CDR1 and CDR2 sequences are LGHNT and FRNRAP. V lost 1 base and J lost 3, with 9 bases in between. The CDR3 consists of 14 residues. The stimulus was an HIV-1 Gag 15-mer peptide pool, about 1 ug/peptide/mL. Sorted nonresponding memory CD4+ T cells were CD40L-negative, CD69-negative, CD45RO-high. This clone was seen once. Its target is unknown. Specimen: CD4+ T cells sorted from PBMCs after 18-hour stimulation, collected from a patient who received antiretroviral therapy. The chain has TRBV12-5 and TRBJ1-2; no clear D. This receptor was taken from an adult man with HIV who was CMV-seropositive. This CDR3 reads CASGLGGPHYGYTF. In DNA, the CDR3 is TGTGCTAGTGGTTTGGGGGGTCCCCACTATGGCTACACCTTC.